The 26 T cell receptor beta chains given below trace back to one sample, sequenced in a study of blood T cell repertoires in COVID-19. TCRdb's table, derived via immunoSEQ multiplex PCR, lists solely in-frame clones and lacks some. The table records approximately 150,000 clones, 89% of them present only once. The source material was peripheral blood. The source is a human donor in a cohort sampled during active COVID-19.

The count of this clone is one. This sequence joins TRBV7-6 and TRBJ2-1, with TRBD2 matching over 10 bases. This CDR3 has 15 amino acids. CDR1 and CDR2 (germline): SGHVS, FNYEAQ. Trimming removed 6 bases from V and 8 bases from J; junction bases left unmatched: 10. CDR3 amino acids: CASSLQRGGLDEQFF. The CDR3, as DNA: TGTGCCAGCAGTCTTCAGCGGGGGGGTCTGGATGAGCAGTTCTTC.

For the CDR3, the DNA is TGTGCCAGCAGCCCCCGTTGGCCGATCAGGATCTATGGCTACACCTTC. Translation: CASSPRWPIRIYGYTF. This chain links TRBV3-1 (or the pseudogene TRBV3-2) with TRBJ1-2; the D is unclear. This CDR3 spans 16 amino acids. V lost 4 bases, J lost 4 bases, and 19 bases lay in between. Germline CDR1 is LGHDT and CDR2 is YNNKEL (reference sequence).

This chain links TRBV5-5 with TRBJ2-1; D perhaps matches TRBD2 (6 bases). CDR1 and CDR2 (germline): SGHKS, YYEKEE (reference sequence). This CDR3 has 15 amino acids. V was clipped by 1 base and J by 6 bases, with 14 bases between them. The CDR3 is CASSLLGDGGNEQFF. For the CDR3, the DNA is TGTGCCAGCAGCTTGCTCGGGGACGGGGGCAATGAGCAGTTCTTC.

This chain connects TRBV15 to TRBJ1-5; 7 bases line up with TRBD1. CDR1 is LNHNV, CDR2 YYDKDF, per germline (reference sequence). Trimming cost V 5 bases and J 5 bases; bases outside gene matches: 6. This CDR3 has 14 residues. CDR3 bases: TGTGCCACCAGCCCAGGGGGGTTCGATCAGCCCCAGCATTTT. Its protein is CATSPGGFDQPQHF.

The chain recombines TRBV29-1 with TRBJ2-7; TRBD2 might be the D (5 bases). V lost 4 bases and J lost 2, with 12 bases in between. CDR3 length: 13 amino acids. Per the germline V gene, CDR1 is SQVTM and CDR2 is ANQGSEA. CDR3 DNA sequence: TGCAGCGTTGTGGCGGGTGCCACCTACGAGCAGTACTTC. This translates into CSVVAGATYEQYF.

The gene calls are TRBV20-1 and TRBJ2-1; the match to TRBD2 covers 9 bases. Trimming cost V 3 bases and J 0 bases; bases outside gene matches: 9. The CDR3 has 17 amino acids. Germline loops: CDR1 DFQATT, CDR2 SNEGSKA (reference sequence). CDR3 sequence (DNA): TGCAGTGCTAGTATGACGCGGGGGGGTCCCTCCTACAATGAGCAGTTCTTC. Encoded protein: CSASMTRGGPSYNEQFF.

The chain uses TRBV9 and TRBJ2-1; 15 bases are shared with TRBD2. V lost 4 bases, J lost 13 bases, and 9 bases stayed unmatched. The CDR3 is made up of 15 amino acids. CDR1 SGDLS and CDR2 YYNGEE come from the germline V gene. Here the CDR3 reads CASSPTGTSGGPQFF. CDR3 DNA: TGTGCCAGCAGCCCCACCGGGACTAGCGGGGGGCCACAGTTCTTC.

The chain uses TRBV12-5 and TRBJ1-4; TRBD1 matches 8 bases. Germline V gives CDR1 LGHNT, CDR2 FRNRAP. The CDR3 runs to 15 residues. V gave up 5 bases and J gave up 8 bases; unmatched junction bases: 10. The CDR3 region has the DNA TGTGCTAGTGGTGGGACGCAGGGGGACAGGGAAAAACTGTTTTTT. Translated, it gives CASGGTQGDREKLFF.

This clone has a single count. V is TRBV5-1 and J is TRBJ2-7; possibly TRBD1 for D (5 bases). V was clipped by 0 bases and J by 4 bases, with 14 bases between them. The CDR3 is 15 amino acids. In germline, CDR1 is SGHRS, CDR2 YFSETQ. This chain's CDR3 is CASSLAQGIGYEQYF. The CDR3 nucleotides are TGCGCCAGCAGCTTGGCCCAGGGAATCGGATACGAGCAGTACTTC.

The gene calls are TRBV5-4 and TRBJ2-3; possible D gene TRBD1, 6 bases. CDR3 length equals 14 residues. CDR1 and CDR2 (germline): SGHNT, YYREEE (reference sequence). Trimming pared 3 bases from V and 4 bases from J, leaving 12 bases between. This CDR3 is CASSSRGVPDTQYF. The CDR3 bases are TGTGCCAGCAGCTCCAGGGGAGTCCCAGATACGCAGTATTTT.

This chain connects TRBV27 to TRBJ1-2, with 9 nucleotides matching TRBD1. Trimming removed 5 bases from V and 8 bases from J; junction bases left unmatched: 9. CDR1 and CDR2 from the germline V gene are MNHEY and SMNVEV (reference sequence). This CDR3 region has 14 residues. The CDR3 region has the DNA TGTGCCAGCAGTGTCGGACAGGGGATGGAAGGCTACACCTTC. Encoded protein: CASSVGQGMEGYTF.

J is TRBJ2-3 and V is TRBV5-1, with 14 bases lining up with TRBD2. J gave up 6 bases and V 5 bases, and 8 bases lay outside the gene matches. The germline V gene has CDR1 SGHRS and CDR2 YFSETQ. This CDR3 has 16 residues. DNA of the CDR3: TGCGCCAGCAGTTCCGGACTAGCGGGGGGAAGTGATACGCAGTATTTT. Translating gives CASSSGLAGGSDTQYF.

The genes are TRBV6-5 and TRBJ1-6; no clear D gene. V lost 0 bases to trimming and J lost 8 bases, with 8 bases between them. This CDR3 is 14 amino acids long. Germline CDR1 MNHEY, CDR2 SVGAGI. The CDR3: CASSYSSPDSPLHF. The DNA of the CDR3 is TGTGCCAGCAGTTACTCGAGCCCGGATTCACCCCTCCACTTT.

The chain links TRBV10-2 to TRBJ2-5; 9 positions agree with TRBD2. Unmatched junction bases numbered 10, after V lost 3 bases and J lost 5 bases. There are 16 residues in the CDR3. From germline, CDR1 is WSHSY and CDR2 SAAADI. CDR3 region: CASSDPHAGGTETQYF. The DNA of the CDR3 is TGCGCCAGCAGTGACCCCCATGCGGGGGGGACCGAGACCCAGTACTTC.

This chain links TRBV2 with TRBJ1-2; D is unclear. This CDR3 comprises 12 residues. The germline V gene has CDR1 SNHLY and CDR2 FYNNEI. The germline V and J ends were trimmed by 5 bases and 9 bases, with 13 bases remaining between them. CDR3 region: CASSKNSGSYTF. DNA for the CDR3: TGTGCCAGCAGTAAAAACAGCGGGAGCTACACCTTC.

On this clone: Distinct nucleotide sequences in the sample also encode this CDR3. V and J are TRBV11-2 and TRBJ1-3; D is uncertain. CDR3 length equals 12 residues. Germline lookup yields CDR1 SGHAT and CDR2 FQNNGV. V shed 0 bases and J shed 8 bases, with 5 bases lying between them. This chain's CDR3 is CASSLDLDTIYF. DNA for the CDR3: TGTGCCAGCAGCTTAGATCTCGACACCATATATTTT.

This chain links TRBV12-3 or TRBV12-4 with TRBJ1-6, with D possibly TRBD1 on 5 matching bases. Trimming shortened V by 6 bases and J by 7 bases, and 10 bases separated the two germline ends. This CDR3 comprises 13 residues. The CDR3 protein is CASRKQENSPLHF. CDR3 sequence (DNA): TGTGCCAGCAGGAAACAGGAGAATTCACCCCTCCACTTT.

The chain combines TRBV6-5 with TRBJ1-1; 10 nucleotides align to TRBD1. The CDR3 runs 14 residues. CDR1 is MNHEY and CDR2 is SVGAGI in the germline V gene. Trimming cost V 10 bases and J 3 bases; bases outside gene matches: 8. The DNA for the CDR3 is TGTGCCACTCCATCGACAGGGGGCTACACTGAAGCTTTCTTT. Its protein product is CATPSTGGYTEAFF.

The chain recombines TRBV2 with TRBJ1-4; no clear D. This CDR3 contains 13 residues. Trimming pared 8 bases from V and 6 bases from J, leaving 13 bases between. CDR1 and CDR2 from the germline V gene are SNHLY and FYNNEI. CDR3: CASGGKEYEKLFF. CDR3 nucleotide sequence: TGTGCCAGCGGTGGGAAGGAGTATGAAAAACTGTTTTTT.

The J gene is TRBJ2-5, the V gene TRBV5-1, with D perhaps matching TRBD2 (7 bases). V was shortened by 4 bases and J by 4 bases, with 20 bases between the two germline ends. Germline assignment: CDR1 SGHRS and CDR2 YFSETQ. The CDR3 extends over 16 amino acids. CDR3 nucleotides: TGCGCCAGCAGCCGAACCCCACGGGGGGCGGGAGAGACCCAGTACTTC. This gives the protein CASSRTPRGAGETQYF.

The CDR3 bases are TGTGCCAGCAGTTTCGGCAGGGATCAGCCCCAGCATTTT. It is translated as CASSFGRDQPQHF. The rearrangement joins TRBV28 to TRBJ1-5; TRBD1 is a possible D gene (5 bases). The germline V and J ends were trimmed by 3 bases and 5 bases, with 8 bases remaining between them. From germline, CDR1 is MDHEN and CDR2 SYDVKM. The CDR3 spans 13 residues.

V gene TRBV5-6 combines with J gene TRBJ1-6; 11 bases are shared with TRBD1. After removal of 2 bases from V and 2 bases from J, the junction contained 3 bases not matched to a gene. The CDR3 loop spans 17 amino acids. The V gene's germline CDR1 is SGHDT and CDR2 YYEEEE. CDR3 sequence reads: CASSLGQGAAYNSPLHF. The CDR3 bases are TGTGCCAGCAGCTTAGGACAGGGGGCAGCCTATAATTCACCCCTCCACTTT. The whole variable domain, remainder taken from reference TRBV5-6 and TRBJ1-6, is DAGVTQSPTHLIKTRGQQVTLRCSPKSGHDTVSWYQQALGQGPQFIFQYYEEEERQRGNFPDRFSGHQFPNYSSELNVNALLLGDSALYLCASSLGQGAAYNSPLHFGNGTRLTVT.

The CDR3 bases are TGTGCCAGCAGCGCTAGCGGGGGGGTCCCAGATACGCAGTATTTT. Translation gives CASSASGGVPDTQYF. The chain has TRBV9 and TRBJ2-3, with TRBD2 identical over 12 bases. The CDR3 extends over 15 amino acids. With 3 bases clipped from V and 4 bases from J, the junction kept 3 bases outside the gene matches. CDR1 is SGDLS, CDR2 YYNGEE, per germline.

The gene calls are TRBV3-1 (or the pseudogene TRBV3-2) and TRBJ2-5; 8 bases align to TRBD2. J gave up 10 bases and V 4 bases, and 8 bases lay outside the gene matches. This CDR3 has 13 residues. The germline CDR1 and CDR2 sequences are LGHDT and YNNKEL (reference sequence). The CDR3 sequence: CASSPGRGVVQYF. CDR3 nucleotides: TGTGCCAGCAGCCCTGGGCGGGGGGTGGTCCAGTACTTC.

The rearrangement uses TRBV27 and TRBJ2-5; 15 nucleotides line up with TRBD2. The V gene's germline CDR1 is MNHEY and CDR2 SMNVEV (reference sequence). Trimming cost V 5 bases and J 5 bases; bases outside gene matches: 6. This CDR3 has 16 amino acids. The CDR3 loop is CASSQGLAGGRETQYF. The DNA of the CDR3 is TGTGCCAGCAGTCAAGGACTAGCGGGGGGGCGCGAGACCCAGTACTTC.

This chain joins TRBV4-1 and TRBJ1-4, with 11 positions matching TRBD1. This CDR3 comprises 16 residues. Unmatched junction bases numbered 6, after V lost 4 bases and J lost 5 bases. Germline V lookup: CDR1 MGHRA, CDR2 YSYEKL. The CDR3 DNA follows: TGCGCCAGCAGCCCCGGACAGGGGGCTCCCAATGAAAAACTGTTTTTT. Amino acid sequence: CASSPGQGAPNEKLFF.